The rows below give T cell receptor beta chains drawn from one sample of a study of cytomegalovirus exposure and HLA in healthy donors. The repertoire was sequenced with immunoSEQ multiplex PCR; TCRdb's copy has only in-frame clones and lacks some. Seen in this sample are tens of thousands of clones; the ten most common clones hold roughly 1.5%. Sequencing was performed on PBMCs. Receptors originate from a woman aged 55 to 70 in good health and CMV-seronegative. Each CDR3 is given with its conserved first and last residue. D genes are given only for firm matches.

J	V	D	DNA	CDR3
TRBJ2-1	TRBV30	TRBD2	TGTGCCTGGAGTGTACCAGGGAGCGGGAGGGCGTTGGCGGAGCAGTTCTTC	CAWSVPGSGRALAEQFF
TRBJ2-1	TRBV5-1	.	TGCGCCAGCTTCAGGGTCGTGGGTGAGCAGTTCTTC	CASFRVVGEQFF
TRBJ2-7	TRBV30	.	TGTGCCTGGAGCCAAACTGCATACGAGCAGTACTTC	CAWSQTAYEQYF
TRBJ1-4	TRBV5-4	.	TGTGCCAGCACTCGAGACCAACAGGGTCTTGAAAAACTGTTTTTT	CASTRDQQGLEKLFF
TRBJ2-5	TRBV27	.	TGTGCCAGCAGTTCCGGGGAAGGGTGGAAGAAAACCCAGTACTTC	CASSSGEGWKKTQYF
TRBJ2-1	TRBV11-2	.	TGTGCCAGCAGCTCGAGGTTGCGGGACTCCTACAATGAGCAGTTCTTC	CASSSRLRDSYNEQFF
TRBJ1-2	TRBV2	.	TGTGCCAGCAGGACAGAGTATGGCTACACCTTC	CASRTEYGYTF
TRBJ2-3	TRBV4-1	TRBD2	TGCGCCAGCAGCCAAGAACCTAGCGGGGGAACAGATACGCAGTATTTT	CASSQEPSGGTDTQYF
TRBJ2-4	TRBV28	.	TGTGCCAGCAGTTCAGGAGGGTTCTACATTCAGTACTTC	CASSSGGFYIQYF
TRBJ1-1	TRBV18	.	TGTGCCAGCTCACCGACAGGAGTGAACACTGAAGCTTTCTTT	CASSPTGVNTEAFF
TRBJ2-7	TRBV19	.	TGTGCCAGTAGTATAGGGGGCAGGGTTAACGAGCAGTACTTC	CASSIGGRVNEQYF
TRBJ1-5	TRBV10-3	TRBD1	TGTGCCATCAGTTCAGGGGGCGCGGATCATAGCAATCAGCCCCAGCATTTT	CAISSGGADHSNQPQHF
TRBJ2-7	TRBV5-1	TRBD1	TGCGCCAGCAGCCGGGGACAGGGGGCGTTCTACGAGCAGTACTTC	CASSRGQGAFYEQYF
TRBJ1-2	TRBV5-8	TRBD1	TGTGCCAGCAGCTTGGGGAGGACAGGGTTTACTGGCTACACCTTC	CASSLGRTGFTGYTF
TRBJ1-5	TRBV16	.	TGTGCCAGCAGCCCTTTTGAGGCATATAGTCAGCCCCAGCATTTT	CASSPFEAYSQPQHF
TRBJ2-7	TRBV28	.	TGTGCCAGCAGCACACCTGCCGAGCAGTACTTC	CASSTPAEQYF
TRBJ2-7	TRBV20-1	.	TGCAGTGCTAGGTACTCCTACGAGCAGTACTTC	CSARYSYEQYF
TRBJ1-2	TRBV5-1	.	TGCGCCAGCAGCTCGGGACGGCAGGAGGGCGGCTACACCTTC	CASSSGRQEGGYTF
TRBJ2-5	TRBV10-1	.	TGCGCCAGCAGTGAGAGTCGGGGAGTCCAAGAGACCCAGTACTTC	CASSESRGVQETQYF
TRBJ2-7	TRBV28	.	TGTGCCACCCAATTACTGGGACTCTACGAGCAGTACTTC	CATQLLGLYEQYF
TRBJ2-7	TRBV6-6	TRBD1	TGTGCCAGCAGCGAACCGGGACAGGTTAAATACGAGCAGTACTTC	CASSEPGQVKYEQYF
TRBJ1-5	TRBV6-1	TRBD1	TGTGCCAGCGGACAGGGCAGCAATCAGCCCCAGCATTTT	CASGQGSNQPQHF
TRBJ2-3	TRBV30	.	TGTGCCTGGAGTGCCGGTGGGAGAATCACAGATACGCAGTATTTT	CAWSAGGRITDTQYF
TRBJ1-1	TRBV7-8	TRBD1	TGTGCCAGCAGCGAATTAAAAGGGGGCGCGAGTCAAGCTTTCTTT	CASSELKGGASQAFF
TRBJ2-1	TRBV7-2	.	TGTGCCAGCAGCTCGGCCGGGACAAGCTCCTACAATGAGCAGTTCTTC	CASSSAGTSSYNEQFF
TRBJ1-1	TRBV7-2	.	TGTGCCAGCAGCCCTACTCCGGGACACACTCCTGAAGCTTTCTTT	CASSPTPGHTPEAFF
TRBJ2-1	TRBV19	TRBD2	TGTGCCAGTAGTTCGGTCCCGAGCGGGAGGGGCCCCTACAATGAGCAGTTCTTC	CASSSVPSGRGPYNEQFF
TRBJ2-7	TRBV28	TRBD1	TGTGCCAGCAGTCCGACAGGGTACGGTCGGGACGAGCAGTACTTC	CASSPTGYGRDEQYF
TRBJ2-2	TRBV28	.	TGTGCCAGCAGCCTTACAGGGTTGGCCGGGGAGCTGTTTTTT	CASSLTGLAGELFF
TRBJ2-1	TRBV28	.	TGTGCCAGCAGTTTAGGGTCAGGATACAATGAGCAGTTCTTC	CASSLGSGYNEQFF
TRBJ1-5	TRBV7-2	.	TGTGCCAGCGTCAGGGACTTAAATCAGCCCCAGCATTTT	CASVRDLNQPQHF
TRBJ1-6	TRBV30	TRBD1	TGTGCCTGGAGCACGGGACAGGGGAGATCACCCCTCCACTTT	CAWSTGQGRSPLHF
TRBJ2-1	TRBV6-6	.	TGTGCCAGCAGTTCGGGGACTCCCCGTGAGCAGTTCTTC	CASSSGTPREQFF
TRBJ2-7	TRBV5-4	TRBD1	TGTGCCAGCAGCTTGATCCCGGGACAGTCGTCCTACGAGCAGTACTTC	CASSLIPGQSSYEQYF
TRBJ2-7	TRBV25-1	TRBD2	TGTGCCACCATGGGACTAGCGGCCCACGAGCAGTACTTC	CATMGLAAHEQYF
TRBJ2-1	TRBV10-3	TRBD2	TGTGCCATCAGTGAGTCGAGAGCTAGCGGGAGGTACAATGAGCAGTTCTTC	CAISESRASGRYNEQFF
TRBJ2-7	TRBV30	TRBD2	TGTGCCAGCCGGGGGGATGGGGCGGGGGAGCAGTACTTC	CASRGDGAGEQYF
TRBJ1-2	TRBV5-1	TRBD1	TGCGCCAGCAGCCCAGGACAGGGAGAGGGCTACACCTTC	CASSPGQGEGYTF
TRBJ1-3	TRBV5-1	.	TGCGCCAGCAGCAACCCAGGGACTGGAAACACCATATATTTT	CASSNPGTGNTIYF
TRBJ2-7	TRBV11-2	TRBD1	TGTGCCAGCAGCTCGGGGACAGGGCTTTACTACGAGCAGTACTTC	CASSSGTGLYYEQYF
TRBJ2-1	TRBV21-1	.	TGTGCCAGCAGCAACACAGGGGACGGGACTAGCGGGATTCTTGAGCAGTTCTTC	CASSNTGDGTSGILEQFF
TRBJ1-1	TRBV6-1	TRBD1	TGTGCCAGCAGCGCCGACAGGGGGAGGACTGAAGCTTTCTTT	CASSADRGRTEAFF
TRBJ2-7	TRBV6-1	TRBD2	TGTGCCAGCGTGCTAGCGGGAGTCGACGAGCAGTACTTC	CASVLAGVDEQYF
TRBJ2-3	TRBV6-5	.	TGTGCCAGCAGTTACTCCGGAGAATCAGCAGATACGCAGTATTTT	CASSYSGESADTQYF
TRBJ2-1	TRBV10-1	TRBD1	TGCGCCAGCAGCGATACAGGGGGCCGGGAGCAGTTCTTC	CASSDTGGREQFF
TRBJ2-2	TRBV5-1	.	TGCGCCAGCAGCTTGACATTCCGGACGCAGGGGTTGGCCACCGGGGAGCTGTTTTTT	CASSLTFRTQGLATGELFF
TRBJ2-3	TRBV19	TRBD2	TGTGCCAGCGGGGGGATAGCGGGAGGGCCAGATACGCAGTATTTT	CASGGIAGGPDTQYF
TRBJ2-1	TRBV5-1	.	TGCGCCAGCAACCCTTCGACCGGAGGGCCCTCCTACAATGAGCAGTTCTTC	CASNPSTGGPSYNEQFF
TRBJ2-7	TRBV7-9	TRBD1	TGTGCCAGCAGCTTTGGGACAGGCCCCTACGAGCAGTACTTC	CASSFGTGPYEQYF
TRBJ2-7	TRBV28	TRBD2	TGTGCCAGCAGTTACCTCCGGCCCGGGAGGTCGTACGAGCAGTACTTC	CASSYLRPGRSYEQYF
TRBJ2-7	TRBV9	.	TGTGCCAGCAGCGTAGACACAGGGAGGCAGTACTTC	CASSVDTGRQYF
TRBJ2-2	TRBV7-8	.	TGTGCCAGCAAGTTTCGGTTTAACACCGGGGAGCTGTTTTTT	CASKFRFNTGELFF
TRBJ2-1	TRBV7-7	.	TGTGCTAGCAGCCCCGGGGGCTCCTACAATGAGCAGTTCTTC	CASSPGGSYNEQFF